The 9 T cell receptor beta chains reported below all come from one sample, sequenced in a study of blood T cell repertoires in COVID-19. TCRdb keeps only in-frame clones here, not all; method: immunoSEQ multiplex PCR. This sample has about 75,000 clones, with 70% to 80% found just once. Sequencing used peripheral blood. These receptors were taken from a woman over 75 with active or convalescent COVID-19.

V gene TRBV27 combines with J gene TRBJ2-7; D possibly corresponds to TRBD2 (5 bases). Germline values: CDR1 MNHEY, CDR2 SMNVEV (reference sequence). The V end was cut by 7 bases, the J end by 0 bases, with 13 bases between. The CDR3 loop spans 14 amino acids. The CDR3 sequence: CASKTRGPSYEQYF. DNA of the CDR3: TGTGCCAGCAAGACGAGAGGGCCCTCCTACGAGCAGTACTTC.

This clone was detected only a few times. CDR3 sequence reads: CAWSRAGGEQYF. DNA for the CDR3: TGTGCCTGGAGTAGGGCAGGGGGCGAGCAGTACTTC. The rearrangement links TRBV30 to TRBJ2-7; 7 bases agree with TRBD1. The CDR3 is 12 amino acids. Per germline, CDR1 GTSNPN and CDR2 SVGIG (reference sequence). The V gene end was trimmed by 2 bases and the J gene end by 6 bases; junction bases not matched to a gene: 4.

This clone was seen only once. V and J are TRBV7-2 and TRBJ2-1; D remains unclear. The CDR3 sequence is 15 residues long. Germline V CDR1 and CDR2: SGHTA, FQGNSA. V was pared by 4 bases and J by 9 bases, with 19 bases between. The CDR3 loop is CASSSETLLSGEQFF. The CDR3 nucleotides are TGTGCCAGCAGCTCAGAGACCCTTCTGTCGGGTGAGCAGTTCTTC.

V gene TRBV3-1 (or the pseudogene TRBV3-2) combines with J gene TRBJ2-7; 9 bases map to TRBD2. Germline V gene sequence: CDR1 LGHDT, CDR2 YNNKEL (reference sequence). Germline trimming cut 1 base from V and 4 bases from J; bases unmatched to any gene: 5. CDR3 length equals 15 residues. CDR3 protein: CASSQGLAGLYEQYF. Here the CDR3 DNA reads TGTGCCAGCAGCCAAGGGCTAGCGGGATTATACGAGCAGTACTTC.

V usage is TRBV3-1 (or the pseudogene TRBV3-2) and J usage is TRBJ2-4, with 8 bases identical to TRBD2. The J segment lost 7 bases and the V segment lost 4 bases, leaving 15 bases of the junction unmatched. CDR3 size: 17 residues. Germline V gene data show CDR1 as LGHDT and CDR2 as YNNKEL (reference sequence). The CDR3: CASSPTLGAGGFNIQYF. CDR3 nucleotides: TGTGCCAGCAGCCCCACCCTGGGGGCGGGGGGATTTAACATTCAGTACTTC.

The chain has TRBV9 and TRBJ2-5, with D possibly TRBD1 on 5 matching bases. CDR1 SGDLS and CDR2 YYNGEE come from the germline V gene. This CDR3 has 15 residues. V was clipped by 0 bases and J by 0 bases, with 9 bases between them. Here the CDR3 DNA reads TGTGCCAGCAGCGTAGATGGGGCCGACCAAGAGACCCAGTACTTC. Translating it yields CASSVDGADQETQYF.

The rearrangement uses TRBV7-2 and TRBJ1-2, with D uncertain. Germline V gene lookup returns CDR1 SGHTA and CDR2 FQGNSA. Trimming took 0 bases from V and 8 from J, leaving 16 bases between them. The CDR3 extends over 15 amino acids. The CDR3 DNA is TGTGCCAGCAGCTTAGCGCCCAGCCAACTATACGGCTACACCTTC. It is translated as CASSLAPSQLYGYTF.

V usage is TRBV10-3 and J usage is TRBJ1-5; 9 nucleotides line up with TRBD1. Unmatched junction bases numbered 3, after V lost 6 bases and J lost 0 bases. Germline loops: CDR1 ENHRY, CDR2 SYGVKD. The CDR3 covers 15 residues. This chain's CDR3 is CAISGTGNSNQPQHF. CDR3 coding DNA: TGTGCCATCAGCGGGACAGGGAATAGCAATCAGCCCCAGCATTTT.

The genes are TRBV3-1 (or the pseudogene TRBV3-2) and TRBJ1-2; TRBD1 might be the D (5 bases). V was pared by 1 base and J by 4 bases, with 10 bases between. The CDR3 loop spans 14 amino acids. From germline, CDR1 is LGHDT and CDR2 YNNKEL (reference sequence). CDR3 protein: CASSQAGLVYGYTF. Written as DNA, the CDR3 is TGTGCCAGCAGCCAAGCAGGGTTGGTCTATGGCTACACCTTC.